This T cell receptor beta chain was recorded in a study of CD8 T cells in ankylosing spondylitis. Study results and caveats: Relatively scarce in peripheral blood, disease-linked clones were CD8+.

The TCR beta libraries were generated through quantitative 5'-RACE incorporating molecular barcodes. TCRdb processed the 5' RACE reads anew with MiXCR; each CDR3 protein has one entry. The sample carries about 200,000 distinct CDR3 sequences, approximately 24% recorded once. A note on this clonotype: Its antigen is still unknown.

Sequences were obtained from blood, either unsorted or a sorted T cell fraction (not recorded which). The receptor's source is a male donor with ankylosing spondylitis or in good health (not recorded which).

The CDR3 loop is CASSLQGRYNEQFF. The DNA for the CDR3 is TGTGCCAGCAGCTTGCAGGGGCGGTACAATGAGCAGTTCTTC. The chain employs TRBV5-6 and TRBJ2-1; D may be TRBD1 (6 bases). This CDR3 is built from 14 residues. Trimming took off 1 base at V and 4 bases at J, with 9 bases between the two ends. The germline CDR1 and CDR2 sequences are SGHDT and YYEEEE.